This entry lists 30 T cell receptor beta chains sequenced from one sample in a study of CD8 T cells in ankylosing spondylitis (TCRdb year 2017). Preparation of the library involved 5' RACE. The listed sequencing device is Illumina HiSeq 2500. TCRdb reworked the public reads: Q25 trimming with fastp, MiXCR clone assembly, productive beta chains retained. Identical CDR3 proteins give one entry, which carries the most common genes and DNA. Across this sample there are 200,000 to 250,000 distinct CDR3 sequences, with roughly 24% seen only once. The ten largest make up approximately 6.6% of the sample. Sequencing input: blood, either unsorted or a sorted T cell fraction (not recorded which). The source of these receptors is a male donor with ankylosing spondylitis or in good health (not recorded which).

The J gene is TRBJ1-1, the V gene TRBV12-3 or TRBV12-4; possible D gene TRBD1, 6 bases. Between the trimmed V and J ends, which lost 7 bases and 2 bases, there was a span of 17 bases. This CDR3 region has 15 residues. This CDR3 reads CASTFKGVRNTEAFF. The CDR3, as DNA: TGTGCCAGCACCTTTAAGGGGGTTCGAAACACTGAAGCTTTCTTT.

This clonotype appeared many times. The chain employs TRBV3-1 and TRBJ2-7; weak D call: TRBD2 (7 bases). This CDR3 contains 16 residues. Germline V lookup: CDR1 LGHDT, CDR2 YNNKEL (reference sequence). Trimming left V 2 bases short and J 4 bases short, with 18 bases between. The CDR3 sequence is CASSQTGGVQGYEQYF. In DNA, the CDR3 is TGTGCCAGCAGCCAAACGGGGGGCGTACAGGGATACGAGCAGTACTTC.

This clonotype was seen many times. The chain links TRBV7-2 to TRBJ2-5, with 13 bases fitting TRBD2. Germline trimming cut 1 base from V and 5 bases from J; bases unmatched to any gene: 7. The CDR3 sequence is 17 residues long. Germline loops: CDR1 SGHTA, CDR2 FQGNSA. CDR3 in DNA: TGTGCCAGCAGCTTAGGTAGGACTAGCGGGAGCGACGAGACCCAGTACTTC. It codes for CASSLGRTSGSDETQYF.

In its sample, this clonotype was seen many times. This chain connects TRBV5-1 to TRBJ2-3; TRBD1 agrees at 10 bases. The length of the CDR3 is 15 residues. CDR1 and CDR2 (germline): SGHRS, YFSETQ. J gave up 4 bases and V 3 bases, and 5 bases lay outside the gene matches. The CDR3 region is CASSSTGQGPDTQYF. CDR3 nucleotide sequence: TGCGCCAGCAGCTCCACGGGACAGGGGCCAGATACGCAGTATTTT.

This clonotype has a handful of counts. The J gene is TRBJ2-5, the V gene TRBV20-1; 8 nucleotides line up with TRBD1. The CDR3 consists of 14 residues. Losses at the gene ends were 2 bases for V and 4 bases for J; bases not matched to a gene: 6. Germline CDR1 DFQATT, CDR2 SNEGSKA (reference sequence). This CDR3 is CSARLLQGGETQYF. CDR3 nucleotide sequence: TGCAGTGCTAGACTTTTACAGGGGGGAGAGACCCAGTACTTC.

The rearrangement uses TRBV6-5 and TRBJ2-1; 8 positions agree with TRBD2. V trimming: 0 bases; J trimming: 4 bases; junction bases outside the gene matches: 8. The CDR3 sequence is 17 residues long. The V gene's germline CDR1 is MNHEY and CDR2 SVGAGI. CDR3 DNA sequence: TGTGCCAGCAGTTACTCGTCATTGTCTAGCGGGTACAATGAGCAGTTCTTC. It codes for CASSYSSLSSGYNEQFF.

This clonotype was observed a few times. J is TRBJ2-2 and V is TRBV20-1; 11 bases agree with TRBD1. The CDR3 extends over 14 amino acids. Trimming removed 6 bases from V and 7 bases from J; junction bases left unmatched: 7. Per the germline V gene, CDR1 is DFQATT and CDR2 is SNEGSKA (reference sequence). The CDR3 region is CSAGTGGISGELFF. In nucleotides, the CDR3 is TGCAGTGCAGGGACAGGGGGGATCAGCGGGGAGCTGTTTTTT.

The genes are TRBV27 and TRBJ2-3; no clear D. Trimming shortened V by 5 bases and J by 2 bases, and 14 bases separated the two germline ends. Looked up from germline, CDR1 is MNHEY and CDR2 is SMNVEV (reference sequence). The CDR3 has 15 residues. The CDR3 protein is CASSAARITTDTQYF. CDR3 nucleotide sequence: TGTGCCAGCAGTGCCGCCCGGATCACCACAGATACGCAGTATTTT.

This clonotype was recorded a few times. This chain links TRBV29-1 with TRBJ2-7; 10 bases align to TRBD1. CDR1 is SQVTM, CDR2 ANQGSEA, per germline. The V segment lost 0 bases and the J segment 6 bases; nucleotides outside the gene matches: 8. This CDR3 region has 15 residues. In DNA form, the CDR3 reads TGCAGCGTTGAAGAATTCGGGACAGGGGTTCTCGAGCAGTACTTC. This translates into CSVEEFGTGVLEQYF.

Many counts were recorded for this clonotype. The CDR3 sequence: CSVASGRDGEQFF. CDR3 nucleotide sequence: TGCAGCGTGGCTAGCGGGAGGGATGGTGAGCAGTTCTTC. The chain uses TRBV29-1 and TRBJ2-1; 12 positions match TRBD2. The CDR3 covers 13 residues. V lost 6 bases, J lost 9 bases, and 6 bases stayed unmatched. Germline CDR1 and CDR2: SQVTM and ANQGSEA.

This clonotype has only a few counts. The chain uses TRBV20-1 and TRBJ2-1, with D perhaps TRBD2 (5 bases). Trimming removed 0 bases at V and 6 bases at J, with 15 bases between. Germline CDR1 reads DFQATT; CDR2 reads SNEGSKA (reference sequence). The CDR3 has 15 amino acids. The CDR3 DNA follows: TGCAGTGCTAGAGATCAACTAGTGAGGGCCAATGAGCAGTTCTTC. This codes for CSARDQLVRANEQFF.

The chain has TRBV20-1 and TRBJ2-6; D possibly corresponds to TRBD2 (6 bases). Between the trimmed V and J ends, which lost 3 bases and 0 bases, there was a span of 9 bases. From germline, CDR1 is DFQATT and CDR2 SNEGSKA (reference sequence). The CDR3 has 15 residues. For the CDR3, the DNA is TGCAGTGCTAGTGGGAGGCCCTCTGGGGCCAACGTCCTGACTTTC. Translation gives CSASGRPSGANVLTF.

The chain has TRBV20-1 and TRBJ2-5, with 13 nucleotides matching TRBD2. V lost 5 bases, J lost 5 bases, and 11 bases stayed unmatched. The CDR3 is 16 residues long. Looked up from germline, CDR1 is DFQATT and CDR2 is SNEGSKA (reference sequence). CDR3 amino acids: CSACRRTSGSSETQYF. The CDR3 coding sequence is TGCAGTGCTTGTAGAAGGACTAGCGGGAGTTCGGAGACCCAGTACTTC.

This clonotype was seen only once. This chain connects TRBV5-6 to TRBJ2-1, with D perhaps TRBD2 (6 bases). The V end lost 0 bases, the J end lost 4 bases, and 8 bases lay between the germline ends. This CDR3 is 14 amino acids long. Germline CDR1 and CDR2: SGHDT and YYEEEE. DNA for the CDR3: TGTGCCAGCAGCTTGGGGGACTGGTACAATGAGCAGTTCTTC. This translates into CASSLGDWYNEQFF. Full variable domain (remainder filled in from reference TRBV5-6 and TRBJ2-1): DAGVTQSPTHLIKTRGQQVTLRCSPKSGHDTVSWYQQALGQGPQFIFQYYEEEERQRGNFPDRFSGHQFPNYSSELNVNALLLGDSALYLCASSLGDWYNEQFFGPGTRLTVL.

The chain links TRBV12-3 or TRBV12-4 to TRBJ1-1; TRBD1 might be the D (6 bases). The length of the CDR3 is 16 residues. The V and J ends lost 5 bases and 4 bases respectively, with 20 bases between them. DNA for the CDR3: TGTGCCAGCAGTCCTCGGGGTCCGGGACAACCCACTGAAGCTTTCTTT. Translating gives CASSPRGPGQPTEAFF.

The chain carries TRBV12-3 or TRBV12-4 and TRBJ2-7; 8 nucleotides align to TRBD2. V trimming: 2 bases; J trimming: 0 bases; junction bases outside the gene matches: 3. CDR3 size: 15 residues. CDR3 sequence: CASSLQAGASYEQYF. In DNA, the CDR3 is TGTGCCAGCAGTTTACAAGCGGGAGCCTCCTACGAGCAGTACTTC.

V usage is TRBV6-5 and J usage is TRBJ2-1, with TRBD2 matching 12 bases. Looked up from germline, CDR1 is MNHEY and CDR2 is SVGAGI. With 0 bases clipped from V and 6 bases from J, the junction kept 3 bases outside the gene matches. The CDR3 has 16 residues. The chain's CDR3 is CASSYSQTSGGNEQFF. The CDR3 bases are TGTGCCAGCAGTTACTCCCAGACTAGCGGGGGCAATGAGCAGTTCTTC.

This clonotype appeared many times. This chain joins TRBV4-3 and TRBJ2-3, with D perhaps matching TRBD1 or TRBD2 (5 bases each). With 0 bases removed from V and 3 bases from J, the gap between germline ends came to 13 bases. The CDR3 runs to 16 residues. Germline CDR1 reads LGHNA; CDR2 reads YSLEER. In DNA form, the CDR3 reads TGCGCCAGCAGCCAAGATTGGGGGTCTACTACAGATACGCAGTATTTT. This codes for CASSQDWGSTTDTQYF.

The gene calls are TRBV20-1 and TRBJ1-2; 7 bases are a match to TRBD1. The CDR3 spans 13 residues. The V gene's germline CDR1 is DFQATT and CDR2 SNEGSKA (reference sequence). With V trimmed by 2 bases and J by 8 bases, 8 bases remained unmatched. CDR3: CSARQTGAGGYTF. Written as DNA, the CDR3 is TGCAGTGCTAGACAAACAGGGGCTGGCGGCTACACCTTC.

The rearrangement links TRBV12-3 or TRBV12-4 to TRBJ2-5; D is uncertain. This CDR3 spans 13 amino acids. Trimming removed 7 bases from V and 3 bases from J, with 12 bases in between. The CDR3 DNA follows: TGTGCCAGCACCGCGTCGGTGGAAGAGACCCAGTACTTC. The encoded protein is CASTASVEETQYF.

This clonotype showed up just a few times. This chain's CDR3 is CASRDAWEQYF. The CDR3 bases are TGCGCCAGCAGGGATGCATGGGAGCAGTACTTC. The rearrangement joins TRBV10-1 to TRBJ2-7, with unresolved D. In germline, CDR1 is WNHNN, CDR2 SYGVQD (reference sequence). V dropped 6 bases and J dropped 7 bases, with 10 bases sitting between them. The CDR3 has 11 residues.

Many counts were recorded for this clonotype. The chain carries TRBV6-1 and TRBJ2-1; D is possibly TRBD2 (5 bases). Germline V gene sequence: CDR1 MNHNS, CDR2 SASEGT. The V gene lost 10 bases and the J gene lost 3 bases, with 16 bases spanning the gap. The CDR3 covers 14 residues. CDR3 bases: TGTGCCACACGTGGGAGTTTAGGCTACAATGAGCAGTTCTTC. Translated, it gives CATRGSLGYNEQFF.

Many counts were recorded for this clonotype. This chain links TRBV5-1 with TRBJ2-1; 10 bases match TRBD2. Germline CDR1 is SGHRS and CDR2 is YFSETQ. The V gene end was trimmed by 4 bases and the J gene end by 9 bases; junction bases not matched to a gene: 10. CDR3 length: 15 residues. Here the CDR3 reads CASSKTAGGPGEQFF. The CDR3, as DNA: TGCGCCAGCAGCAAAACAGCGGGAGGGCCCGGTGAGCAGTTCTTC. Using reference TRBV5-1 and TRBJ2-1 for the parts outside the CDR3, the full variable domain is KAGVTQTPRYLIKTRGQQVTLSCSPISGHRSVSWYQQTPGQGLQFLFEYFSETQRNKGNFPGRFSGRQFSNSRSEMNVSTLELGDSALYLCASSKTAGGPGEQFFGPGTRLTVL.

V and J are TRBV12-3 or TRBV12-4 and TRBJ2-2; 7 bases fit TRBD2. V dropped 7 bases and J dropped 6; count of bases not matched to a gene: 8. CDR3 length equals 14 residues. The CDR3 DNA reads TGTGCCAGCAAGAGAGGCGGGGGACCCGGGGAGCTGTTTTTT. The encoded protein is CASKRGGGPGELFF.

This clonotype was seen a few times. The chain links TRBV3-1 to TRBJ2-1; TRBD1 agrees at 9 bases. The V gene end was trimmed by 1 base and the J gene end by 0 bases; junction bases not matched to a gene: 10. Germline CDR1 reads LGHDT; CDR2 reads YNNKEL (reference sequence). The CDR3 is 19 residues long. This CDR3 is CASSQGTGVSSGSYNEQFF. The CDR3 DNA sequence: TGTGCCAGCAGCCAAGGGACAGGGGTGTCGTCAGGCTCCTACAATGAGCAGTTCTTC.

In its sample, this clonotype was seen many times. The chain links TRBV12-3 or TRBV12-4 to TRBJ1-6; D gene uncertain. Trimming shortened V by 3 bases and J by 7 bases, and 13 bases separated the two germline ends. The CDR3 sequence is 15 residues long. The DNA of the CDR3 is TGTGCCAGCAGTTTTGGTGGAGGTCTCAATTCACCCCTCCACTTT. This codes for CASSFGGGLNSPLHF.

This clonotype has ten or more counts. CDR3 sequence: CSASQIDTGYNEQFF. In nucleotides, the CDR3 is TGCAGTGCTAGTCAAATAGATACCGGCTACAATGAGCAGTTCTTC. V gene TRBV20-1 combines with J gene TRBJ2-1, with no clear D. Looked up from germline, CDR1 is DFQATT and CDR2 is SNEGSKA (reference sequence). Trimming left V 3 bases short and J 3 bases short, with 15 bases between. CDR3 length equals 15 residues.

V usage is TRBV29-1 and J usage is TRBJ2-6; D unresolved. The CDR3 covers 17 residues. CDR1 is SQVTM, CDR2 ANQGSEA, per germline. Trimming shortened V by 5 bases and J by 0 bases, and 17 bases separated the two germline ends. For the CDR3, the DNA is TGCAGCGTTATATACCGGAGCAGCCGCTCTGGGGCCAACGTCCTGACTTTC. Translating gives CSVIYRSSRSGANVLTF.

This clonotype was counted ten times or more. This chain links TRBV5-5 with TRBJ1-1; 7 nucleotides align to TRBD1. Germline V CDR1 and CDR2: SGHKS, YYEKEE (reference sequence). CDR3 length: 14 residues. V was clipped by 4 bases and J by 6 bases; unmatched bases: 9. The DNA for the CDR3 is TGTGCCAGCAGCCCGCGAAGGGGGCAGGCTGAAGCTTTCTTT. Translation gives CASSPRRGQAEAFF.

This clonotype has a count of ten or more. The chain joins TRBV6-2 or TRBV6-3 to TRBJ2-7, with D tentatively TRBD1 or TRBD2 (7 bases each). The V end lost 4 bases, the J end lost 0 bases, and 13 bases lay between the germline ends. Germline CDR1 is MNHEY and CDR2 is SVGEGT. The CDR3 spans 15 residues. CDR3 nucleotide sequence: TGTGCCAGCAGTTCCGGGGGGACAGACTCCTACGAGCAGTACTTC. This translates into CASSSGGTDSYEQYF.